This note documents a single T cell receptor beta chain sequence. Its target is unknown. The CDR3 runs 15 residues. Germline V gene lookup returns CDR1 SGDLS and CDR2 YYNGEE. The trim removed 3 bases at V and 3 bases at J, leaving 7 bases unmatched. These data come from a study of cytomegalovirus exposure and HLA in healthy donors. The wider study: As an earlier analysis found, some 170 million T cells yielded about 120 million unique TCR beta sequences.

Primers: 60 Vbeta forward and 13 Jbeta reverse. Clones were read by immunoSEQ multiplex PCR, and TCRdb kept only the in-frame ones, dropping some. The data contain about 190,000 clones, around 82% of them singletons. Overall study results and limits: Most TCR sequences were seen very rarely across donors, but some public TCRs occurred in many. In terms of immune exposure information, only CMV serostatus was available. In a later analysis, across HLA loci, associated TCR counts were highest for DRB1, lowest for HLA-C.

The genes are TRBV9 and TRBJ1-2; 8 positions match TRBD1. The clonotype originates from a man aged 18-30 years in good health and CMV-seronegative. The sequenced sample was PBMCs. The CDR3 bases are TGTGCCAGCAGCGACTATGACAGGGGCGACTATGGCTACACCTTC. Residues: CASSDYDRGDYGYTF.